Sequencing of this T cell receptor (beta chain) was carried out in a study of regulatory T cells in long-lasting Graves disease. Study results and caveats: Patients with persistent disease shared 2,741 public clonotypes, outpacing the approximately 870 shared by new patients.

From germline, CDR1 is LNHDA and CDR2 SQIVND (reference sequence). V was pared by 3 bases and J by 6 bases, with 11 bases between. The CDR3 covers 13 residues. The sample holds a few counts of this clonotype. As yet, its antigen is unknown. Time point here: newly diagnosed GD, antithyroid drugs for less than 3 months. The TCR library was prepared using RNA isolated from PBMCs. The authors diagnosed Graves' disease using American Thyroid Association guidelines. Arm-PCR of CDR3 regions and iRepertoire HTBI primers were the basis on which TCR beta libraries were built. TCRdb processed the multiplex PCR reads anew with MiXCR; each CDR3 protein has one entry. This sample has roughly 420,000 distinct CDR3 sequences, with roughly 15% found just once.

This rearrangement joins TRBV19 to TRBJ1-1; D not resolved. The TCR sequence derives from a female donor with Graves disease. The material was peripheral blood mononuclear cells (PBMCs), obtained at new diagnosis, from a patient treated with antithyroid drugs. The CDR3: CASSIASWAEAFF. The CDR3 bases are TGTGCCAGTAGTATTGCTTCTTGGGCTGAAGCTTTCTTT.